This T cell receptor beta chain was documented in a study of blood T cell repertoires in COVID-19. Some clones are missing from TCRdb's copy, which holds only in-frame ones; the method was immunoSEQ multiplex PCR. The top ten clones hold around 4.5% of a sample with around 340,000 clones, 80% to 90% of them seen once. There are a few counts of this clone. The origin of this receptor is a woman aged 40 to 49 with acute COVID-19. Specimen: PBMCs or T cells enriched from blood (not recorded which).

CDR3 sequence: CASSMGGNTEAFF. Here the CDR3 DNA reads TGTGCCAGTAGTATGGGGGGGAACACTGAAGCTTTCTTT. The genes are TRBV19 and TRBJ1-1, with D tentatively TRBD1 (5 bases). CDR1 and CDR2 (germline): LNHDA, SQIVND (reference sequence). This CDR3 is built from 13 residues. The V and J ends lost 3 bases and 1 base respectively, with 6 bases between them.